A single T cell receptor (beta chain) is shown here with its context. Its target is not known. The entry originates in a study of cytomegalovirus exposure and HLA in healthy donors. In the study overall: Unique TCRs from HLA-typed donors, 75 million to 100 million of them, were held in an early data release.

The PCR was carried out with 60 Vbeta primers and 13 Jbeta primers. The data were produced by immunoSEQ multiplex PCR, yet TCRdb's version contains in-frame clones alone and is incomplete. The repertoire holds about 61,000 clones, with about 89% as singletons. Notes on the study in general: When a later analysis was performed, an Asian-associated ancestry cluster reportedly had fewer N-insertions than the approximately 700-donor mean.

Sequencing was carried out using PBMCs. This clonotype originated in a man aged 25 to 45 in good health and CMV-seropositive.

The CDR3 protein is CAISEDRGQETQYF. CDR3 coding DNA: TGTGCCATCAGTGAGGACAGGGGGCAAGAGACCCAGTACTTC. The chain links TRBV10-3 to TRBJ2-5, with TRBD1 matching 9 bases. The CDR3 spans 14 residues. V lost 2 bases and J lost 2; bases outside the gene matches: 0. Germline V CDR1 and CDR2: ENHRY, SYGVKD.